The 20 T cell receptor beta chains below come from one sample, sequenced in a study of T cells in Graves' hyperthyroidism and ophthalmopathy (dated by TCRdb to about 2019). The library was prepared using multiplex PCR. Instrument on record: Illumina HiSeq 2000. The TCR beta CDR3 regions were amplified from RNA transcripts. A first-round RT-PCR of the TCR CDR3 used the HTBI primer set with the Qiagen OneStep RT-PCR kit. TCRdb cleaned the public reads at Q25 with fastp, built clones with MiXCR and kept in-frame beta chains. Each record represents a unique CDR3 protein, reported with the most common genes and DNA among its rows. The table for this sample lists about 290,000 distinct CDR3 sequences; roughly 14% of them were counted only once. Roughly 7.5% of the sample rests with the top ten. The source material was blood. The source of these receptors is a young woman with Graves' hyperthyroidism that later progressed to Graves' ophthalmopathy.

This chain uses TRBV20-1 with TRBJ1-5; 9 positions agree with TRBD1. Germline CDR1 DFQATT, CDR2 SNEGSKA (reference sequence). After removal of 0 bases from V and 5 bases from J, the junction contained 5 bases not matched to a gene. CDR3 size: 15 residues. The CDR3 nucleotides are TGCAGTGCTAGAGATGCGGGACAGGGCCATCAGCCCCAGCATTTT. Translating gives CSARDAGQGHQPQHF.

At least ten counts were recorded for this clonotype. The rearrangement joins TRBV20-1 to TRBJ1-5; D possibly corresponds to TRBD1 (5 bases). Trimming shortened V by 0 bases and J by 3 bases, and 12 bases separated the two germline ends. CDR1 and CDR2 from the germline V gene are DFQATT and SNEGSKA (reference sequence). This CDR3 comprises 15 residues. This CDR3 is CSARDLGVNNQPQHF. CDR3 in DNA: TGCAGTGCTAGAGATTTAGGGGTAAACAATCAGCCCCAGCATTTT.

This clonotype was counted ten times or more. The chain employs TRBV7-6 and TRBJ2-3, with D possibly being TRBD1 (6 bases). CDR1 and CDR2 (germline): SGHVS, FNYEAQ. There are 14 residues in the CDR3. The V end lost 5 bases, the J end lost 3 bases, and 12 bases lay between the germline ends. The CDR3 DNA is TGTGCCAGCAGCCTTACACAGGGAACAGATACGCAGTATTTT. Its translation is CASSLTQGTDTQYF.

This clonotype was seen many times. V usage is TRBV2 and J usage is TRBJ2-5, with 8 positions matching TRBD1. The V segment lost 6 bases and the J segment 5 bases; nucleotides outside the gene matches: 5. The V gene's germline CDR1 is SNHLY and CDR2 FYNNEI. CDR3 length equals 13 residues. The CDR3 nucleotides are TGTGCCAGCAGCGGACAGGGTGGGGAGACCCAGTACTTC. This codes for CASSGQGGETQYF.

This clonotype has ten or more counts. The chain joins TRBV2 to TRBJ2-1; the D is unclear. This CDR3 is built from 12 residues. From germline, CDR1 is SNHLY and CDR2 FYNNEI. CDR3 sequence reads: CVVCDSYNEQFF. As DNA, the CDR3 is TGTGTAGTTTGTGACTCCTACAATGAGCAGTTCTTC.

This clonotype was found many times. This chain joins TRBV3-1 and TRBJ2-5, with D perhaps matching TRBD1 (5 bases). Germline V gene sequence: CDR1 LGHDT, CDR2 YNNKEL (reference sequence). The V gene lost 1 base and the J gene lost 5 bases, with 17 bases spanning the gap. The CDR3 extends over 16 amino acids. CDR3 DNA sequence: TGTGCCAGCAGCCAAGGAAACTCAGGGCTCACGGAGACCCAGTACTTC. Translation gives CASSQGNSGLTETQYF.

This clonotype was picked up a small number of times. This chain uses TRBV27 with TRBJ1-6, with TRBD1 matching 9 bases. The CDR3 is made up of 14 amino acids. The ends lost 7 bases at V and 9 bases at J; junction bases unmatched: 7. CDR1 is MNHEY, CDR2 SMNVEV, per germline (reference sequence). DNA of the CDR3: TGTGCCAGCAAGACAGGGGGATTAATTTCACCCCTCCACTTT. This codes for CASKTGGLISPLHF.

This clonotype was counted many times. The genes are TRBV7-2 and TRBJ2-7, with TRBD1 matching 7 bases. This CDR3 is 14 amino acids long. Per the germline V gene, CDR1 is SGHTA and CDR2 is FQGNSA. The J segment lost 3 bases and the V segment lost 5 bases, leaving 7 bases of the junction unmatched. This CDR3 reads CASSPRDRGYEQYF. In DNA form, the CDR3 reads TGTGCCAGCAGCCCCCGGGACAGAGGCTACGAGCAGTACTTC.

This clonotype was counted ten times or more. This chain uses TRBV12-3 or TRBV12-4 with TRBJ2-5; 7 bases align to TRBD1. The length of the CDR3 is 13 residues. After removal of 8 bases from V and 2 bases from J, the junction contained 5 bases not matched to a gene. CDR3 bases: TGTGCCAGCTCATTGGGACAGCAAGAGACCCAGTACTTC. Its translation: CASSLGQQETQYF.

This clonotype came up many times. J is TRBJ2-5 and V is TRBV27; D is undetermined. The CDR3 loop spans 12 amino acids. Germline-derived CDR1 and CDR2 are MNHEY and SMNVEV (reference sequence). V was trimmed by 5 bases and J by 12 bases, leaving 16 bases between them. The CDR3 is CASSRMGEVEYF. CDR3 coding DNA: TGTGCCAGCAGTCGAATGGGTGAGGTCGAGTACTTC.

This clonotype was found many times. The rearrangement links TRBV4-2 to TRBJ2-5, with 9 positions matching TRBD2. The V and J ends lost 0 bases and 0 bases, in that order; junction bases with no gene match: 8. Germline V gene sequence: CDR1 LGHNA, CDR2 YNFKEQ. The CDR3 extends over 18 amino acids. The CDR3 sequence: CASSQDASGDTYQETQYF. CDR3 in DNA: TGTGCCAGCAGCCAAGATGCTAGCGGGGATACGTACCAAGAGACCCAGTACTTC.

In this sample, this clonotype turned up many times. The chain combines TRBV12-3 or TRBV12-4 with TRBJ2-2; D gene unclear. The V gene lost 3 bases and the J gene lost 0 bases, with 11 bases spanning the gap. The length of the CDR3 is 16 residues. CDR3 in amino acids: CASSFVGRPNTGELFF. CDR3 DNA sequence: TGTGCCAGCAGTTTTGTGGGCAGGCCGAACACCGGGGAGCTGTTTTTT.

This clonotype was found many times. The rearrangement links TRBV6-2 or TRBV6-3 to TRBJ2-2; D unresolved. V was cut by 8 bases and J by 4 bases, with 17 bases left in between. Germline lookup yields CDR1 MNHEY and CDR2 SVGEGT. This CDR3 is 15 amino acids long. This chain's CDR3 is CASLYTGPSTGELFF. CDR3 DNA: TGTGCCAGCTTATATACTGGGCCGAGCACCGGGGAGCTGTTTTTT.

This clonotype has at least ten counts. Here the CDR3 DNA reads TGTGCCAGCAGTGAATGGGGTGAGTTCCAGCCCCAGCATTTT. It yields the protein CASSEWGEFQPQHF. The chain joins TRBV2 to TRBJ1-5, with D hard to call. There are 14 residues in the CDR3. CDR1 is SNHLY, CDR2 FYNNEI, per germline. V lost 2 bases, J lost 7 bases, and 12 bases lay in between.

There are many counts of this clonotype. The chain combines TRBV29-1 with TRBJ1-1, with 10 bases aligning to TRBD1. J lost 5 bases, V lost 7 bases, and 7 bases had no gene match. CDR1 is SQVTM, CDR2 ANQGSEA, per germline. The CDR3 length is 13 residues. CDR3 nucleotide sequence: TGCAGCGCCGGGACAGGGGAGGGAACTGAAGCTTTCTTT. Translation gives CSAGTGEGTEAFF.

The chain joins TRBV19 to TRBJ2-7; TRBD2 might be the D (5 bases). The CDR3 has 12 residues. Trimming pared 6 bases from V and 2 bases from J, leaving 8 bases between. Germline V CDR1 and CDR2: LNHDA, SQIVND (reference sequence). DNA for the CDR3: TGTGCCAGTAGCGGACTCCCCTACGAGCAGTACTTC. This translates into CASSGLPYEQYF. The variable domain in full, with the rest retrieved from reference TRBV19 and TRBJ2-7, is DGGITQSPKYLFRKEGQNVTLSCEQNLNHDAMYWYRQDPGQGLRLIYYSQIVNDFQKGDIAEGYSVSREKKESFPLTVTSAQKNPTAFYLCASSGLPYEQYFGPGTRLTVT.

This clonotype was recorded at least ten times. J is TRBJ2-7 and V is TRBV6-1; TRBD1 matches 12 bases. This CDR3 has 17 residues. The V and J ends lost 6 bases and 1 base, in that order; junction bases with no gene match: 10. Per germline, CDR1 MNHNS and CDR2 SASEGT. The CDR3 protein is CASSMTPGQGASYEQYF. DNA for the CDR3: TGTGCCAGCAGCATGACTCCGGGACAGGGGGCGTCCTACGAGCAGTACTTC.

In its sample, this clonotype was seen many times. The V and J genes are TRBV30 and TRBJ1-1, with D uncertain. In germline, CDR1 is GTSNPN, CDR2 SVGIG (reference sequence). V shed 4 bases and J shed 3 bases, with 15 bases lying between them. The CDR3 spans 14 residues. The CDR3 region is CAWTLGRRDTEAFF. The CDR3 nucleotides are TGTGCCTGGACACTTGGACGGAGAGACACTGAAGCTTTCTTT.

For this clonotype: With a much larger clone just one base away, this may be a read error. The rearrangement uses TRBV3-2 and TRBJ2-1. TRBV3-2 corresponds to a pseudogene. CDR3 length: 11 residues. The CDR3: CASSHEREQFF. For the CDR3, the DNA is TGTGCCAGCAGCCATGAGCGGGAGCAGTTCTTC.

The chain couples TRBV2 to TRBJ1-6, with D unresolved. Trimming removed 0 bases at V and 9 bases at J, with 15 bases between. The germline V gene has CDR1 SNHLY and CDR2 FYNNEI. The CDR3 totals 16 residues. DNA for the CDR3: TGTGCCAGCAGTGAAGCGCGACCTAATAGAGGTTCACCCCTCCACTTT. Its protein product is CASSEARPNRGSPLHF.